The TCR beta chain described here comes from a study of OX40 agonist ivuxolimab in advanced cancers. As for the study in general: Patients took ivuxolimab, an agonistic anti-OX40 (CD134) antibody. Study results and caveats: No antigen was identified for the clonally expanded peripheral T cells. Circulating CD4+ and CD8+ T cells showed clonal expansion by week 6 at 0.1 to 3.0 mg/kg.

The CDR3 is 15 residues long. CDR1 is LNHDA, CDR2 SQIVND, per germline (reference sequence). V shed 3 bases and J shed 0 bases, with 11 bases lying between them. As regards this clone: Its antigen is still unknown.

Clones were read by immunoSEQ multiplex PCR, and TCRdb kept only the in-frame ones, dropping some. The data hold about 49,000 clones, with about 85% observed a single time. If patients had autoimmune disease history or systemic immunosuppression, they were excluded. Sequencing used CD4+ or CD8+ T cells sorted from blood, obtained in a trial of the OX40 agonist ivuxolimab. This chain joins TRBV19 and TRBJ1-2; D perhaps matches TRBD1 (5 bases). The receptor was isolated from an adult with an advanced solid tumor such as melanoma, head and neck, liver or kidney cancer. CDR3 nucleotides: TGTGCCAGTAGTATCGGGACCGCAGCTAACTATGGCTACACCTTC. Encoded protein: CASSIGTAANYGYTF.